The 10 T cell receptor beta chains listed next were all sequenced from one sample in a study of shared clonotypes between healthy human individuals. Using immunoSEQ multiplex PCR, the repertoire was profiled, and TCRdb retains in-frame clones only, with some absent. This sample yields about 660,000 clones, of which roughly 70% are seen a single time; more than 1.5% belongs to the top ten. Specimen: memory CD4+ T cells sorted from blood. Sample subset: CD45RA-negative fraction. The source is a woman aged 30 to 39 in good health.

The J gene is TRBJ2-5, the V gene TRBV12-5; 10 positions match TRBD2. V was clipped by 2 bases and J by 3 bases; unmatched bases: 6. CDR1 is LGHNT and CDR2 is FRNRAP in the germline V gene. This CDR3 is 16 amino acids long. The CDR3 DNA follows: TGTGCTAGTGGTTTGTGGTTAGCGGGAGGTGAAGAGACCCAGTACTTC. This sequence encodes CASGLWLAGGEETQYF.

The CDR3: CASSTAGPAQGELFF. CDR3 nucleotide sequence: TGTGCCAGCTCAACAGCGGGGCCGGCGCAAGGGGAGCTGTTTTTT. The chain employs TRBV18 and TRBJ2-2; the match to TRBD2 covers 7 bases. The CDR3 sequence is 15 residues long. V dropped 5 bases and J dropped 8; count of bases not matched to a gene: 11. Germline V gene data show CDR1 as KGHSH and CDR2 as LQKENI.

This clone was counted a few times. The chain recombines TRBV14 with TRBJ2-3, with a weak D call TRBD2 (6 bases). The germline CDR1 and CDR2 sequences are SGHDN and FVKESK. CDR3 length: 15 residues. The germline V and J ends were trimmed by 4 bases and 0 bases, with 11 bases remaining between them. The CDR3 DNA follows: TGTGCCAGCAGCCCCTTTCGGGGGAGCACAGATACGCAGTATTTT. This sequence encodes CASSPFRGSTDTQYF.

This clone was seen just once. The chain joins TRBV30 to TRBJ2-7, with 12 bases aligning to TRBD2. Germline V gene data show CDR1 as GTSNPN and CDR2 as SVGIG (reference sequence). The V gene end was trimmed by 5 bases and the J gene end by 4 bases; junction bases not matched to a gene: 0. The CDR3 covers 12 residues. The CDR3 here is CAWGTSGYEQYF. The CDR3 bases are TGTGCCTGGGGGACTAGCGGGTACGAGCAGTACTTC.

The rearrangement joins TRBV5-5 to TRBJ2-1; either TRBD1 or TRBD2 may supply D (5 bases each). Germline V gene lookup returns CDR1 SGHKS and CDR2 YYEKEE (reference sequence). Trimming shortened V by 5 bases and J by 5 bases, and 14 bases separated the two germline ends. The CDR3 is 14 residues long. The CDR3 DNA is TGTGCCAGCAGTCCGGGGCCCCGCGACAATGAGCAGTTCTTC. Translating gives CASSPGPRDNEQFF.

The V call is TRBV6-5, the J call TRBJ1-2, with D possibly matching TRBD1 (5 bases). This CDR3 region has 12 residues. Trimming removed 5 bases at V and 8 bases at J, with 12 bases between. Germline CDR1 and CDR2: MNHEY and SVGAGI. CDR3 nucleotide sequence: TGTGCCAGCAGTCCGCTGGGGGACGGCTACACCTTC. It codes for CASSPLGDGYTF.

This clone was picked up a small number of times. This CDR3 is also generated by other DNA sequences in the sample. The V gene is TRBV5-1, the J gene TRBJ2-7; possibly TRBD2 for D (6 bases). V was clipped by 0 bases and J by 3 bases, with 10 bases between them. CDR3 length: 14 residues. Germline lookup yields CDR1 SGHRS and CDR2 YFSETQ. CDR3 protein: CASSLDGTVYEQYF. CDR3 DNA: TGCGCCAGCAGCTTGGATGGGACTGTCTACGAGCAGTACTTC.

This clone was detected only once. V gene TRBV10-2 combines with J gene TRBJ1-2; D remains ambiguous. CDR3 length equals 14 residues. Per the germline V gene, CDR1 is WSHSY and CDR2 is SAAADI. The V and J ends lost 5 bases and 4 bases respectively, with 14 bases between them. The CDR3 DNA reads TGCGCCAGCAGTCGGGAGGGTGTCGGCTATGGCTACACCTTC. Translated: CASSREGVGYGYTF.

The rearrangement uses TRBV7-8 and TRBJ1-1; no reliable D call. CDR3 length equals 15 residues. CDR1 and CDR2 (germline): SGHVS, FQNEAQ. Trimming left V 1 base short and J 3 bases short, with 12 bases between. In DNA, the CDR3 is TGTGCCAGCAGCTTAGGAGTCCGAGCGGACACTGAAGCTTTCTTT. It specifies CASSLGVRADTEAFF.

This clone was observed many times. The chain recombines TRBV7-6 with TRBJ2-5, with D perhaps TRBD2 (6 bases). The CDR3 is made up of 14 amino acids. CDR1 and CDR2 from the germline V gene are SGHVS and FNYEAQ. Deletions cut 1 base from V and 5 bases from J, with 11 bases between. The CDR3 spells CASSLVAGTETQYF. Here the CDR3 DNA reads TGTGCCAGCAGCTTAGTGGCGGGGACGGAGACCCAGTACTTC.